The subject of this entry is one T cell receptor beta chain. What it binds is unknown. The data stem from a study of T cells after yellow fever vaccination. Study results and limitations: Contaminants from the bulk population, in the form of abundant clonotypes, could be found in FACS-sorted repertoires. The booster response re-showed most primary clones: roughly 97% CD4, roughly 91% CD8.

Germline values: CDR1 MNHNS, CDR2 SASEGT. V dropped 4 bases and J dropped 3 bases, with 10 bases sitting between them. CDR3 size: 13 residues. It was through 5'RACE template switching that TCR cDNA was made, with a universal primer site and UMIs added. MiXCR, run by TCRdb on the 5' RACE reads, gives a single entry per CDR3 protein. Of 450,000 to 650,000 distinct CDR3 sequences listed, 21% were seen once; the top ten hold 15% to 20%. The gene calls are TRBV6-1 and TRBJ2-7; the D gene is possibly TRBD2 (6 bases). The sequence came from a man younger than 30 who received the YFV17D yellow fever vaccine. The sample consisted of PBMCs, taken about 21 days after the first yellow fever vaccination. CDR3 coding DNA: TGTGCCAGCAGTGCACGGGACTTCTACGAGCAGTACTTC. The encoded protein is CASSARDFYEQYF.